These T cell receptor beta chains were read from a single sample in a study of T cells in Graves' hyperthyroidism and ophthalmopathy. Each CDR3 protein gets one entry after TCRdb re-called the multiplex PCR reads with MiXCR. This sample has about 620,000 distinct CDR3 sequences, with roughly 17% found just once. The sample was blood. The receptors derive from a young woman with Graves' hyperthyroidism. CDR3s include the opening cysteine and the closing phenylalanine or tryptophan. Each record gives: V gene, clone size, J gene, D gene, CDR3 DNA, CDR3 protein. The D gene is left open where the match is weak. Size is stated for part of the rows, as once, few or many counts, or as a class when the clone is expanded.

v_gene: TRBV2
abundance: -
j_gene: TRBJ2-7
d_gene: TRBD2
CDR3nt: TGTGCCAGCAGTGCCCCACGGACTAGCGGGAGCGAGCAGTACTTC
CDR3aa: CASSAPRTSGSEQYF

v_gene: TRBV28
abundance: many
j_gene: TRBJ2-1
d_gene: -
CDR3nt: TGTGCCAGCAGTGAGAGGAATGAGCAGTTCTTC
CDR3aa: CASSERNEQFF

v_gene: TRBV30
abundance: many
j_gene: TRBJ2-3
d_gene: -
CDR3nt: TGTGCCCGCGCGGGACCTAACACAGATACGCAGTATTTT
CDR3aa: CARAGPNTDTQYF

v_gene: TRBV4-1
abundance: few
j_gene: TRBJ1-2
d_gene: -
CDR3nt: TGCGCCAGCAGCCAAGGCCGACAGGAGGGCTACACCTTC
CDR3aa: CASSQGRQEGYTF

v_gene: TRBV11-2
abundance: few
j_gene: TRBJ2-7
d_gene: TRBD2
CDR3nt: TGTGCCAGCAGCCCTAGACTAGCCCACGAGCAGTACTTC
CDR3aa: CASSPRLAHEQYF

v_gene: TRBV19
abundance: -
j_gene: TRBJ2-1
d_gene: TRBD2
CDR3nt: TGTGCCAGTAGACTAGCGGGAGACTACAATGAGCAGTTCTTC
CDR3aa: CASRLAGDYNEQFF

v_gene: TRBV27
abundance: many
j_gene: TRBJ2-3
d_gene: -
CDR3nt: TGTGCCAGCACAGGCTTCCCGCTCACAGATACGCAGTATTTT
CDR3aa: CASTGFPLTDTQYF

v_gene: TRBV28
abundance: many
j_gene: TRBJ2-7
d_gene: TRBD1
CDR3nt: TGTGCCAGCAGTTTAGTCCAGGGGGCGGTTTACGAGCAGTACTTC
CDR3aa: CASSLVQGAVYEQYF

v_gene: TRBV28
abundance: many
j_gene: TRBJ2-3
d_gene: -
CDR3nt: TGTGCCAGCAGGGAGGTGGGGGTTGGCACAGATACGCAGTATTTT
CDR3aa: CASREVGVGTDTQYF

v_gene: TRBV28
abundance: many
j_gene: TRBJ2-3
d_gene: TRBD2
CDR3nt: TGTGCCACCTCTAGCGGGAGAGGGACAGATACGCAGTATTTT
CDR3aa: CATSSGRGTDTQYF

v_gene: TRBV12-3/TRBV12-4
abundance: -
j_gene: TRBJ1-1
d_gene: -
CDR3nt: TGTGCCAGCAATTTTTGGGGAGGGGTAGGCACTGAAGCTTTCTTT
CDR3aa: CASNFWGGVGTEAFF

v_gene: TRBV19
abundance: -
j_gene: TRBJ1-1
d_gene: -
CDR3nt: TGTACCAGTAGAGGTCGATCCGGGAGATTGAACACTGAAGCTTTCTTT
CDR3aa: CTSRGRSGRLNTEAFF

v_gene: TRBV5-5
abundance: many
j_gene: TRBJ2-7
d_gene: TRBD1
CDR3nt: TGTGCCAGCAGCCCCGGGACAGCTCCCTACGAGCAGTACTTC
CDR3aa: CASSPGTAPYEQYF

v_gene: TRBV10-3
abundance: -
j_gene: TRBJ2-2
d_gene: -
CDR3nt: TGTGCCATCAAGGAGTGGACGGACACCGGGGAGCTGTTTTTT
CDR3aa: CAIKEWTDTGELFF

v_gene: TRBV20-1
abundance: many
j_gene: TRBJ2-7
d_gene: TRBD1
CDR3nt: TGCAGTGCTGGATTTCCGGGACAGGGATTTCAAGTTTACGAGCAGTACTTC
CDR3aa: CSAGFPGQGFQVYEQYF

v_gene: TRBV3-1
abundance: many
j_gene: TRBJ2-5
d_gene: -
CDR3nt: TGTGCCAGCAGCCAAGACACCGGGACTCAGATCCAAGAGACCCAGTACTTC
CDR3aa: CASSQDTGTQIQETQYF

v_gene: TRBV6-2/TRBV6-3
abundance: -
j_gene: TRBJ1-4
d_gene: TRBD1
CDR3nt: TGTGCCAGCAGTTCGACAGGGGGCCCGAATGAAAAACTGTTTTTT
CDR3aa: CASSSTGGPNEKLFF

v_gene: TRBV27
abundance: -
j_gene: TRBJ2-1
d_gene: TRBD2
CDR3nt: TGTGCCAGCAGTTCATGGTTCTCGTACACTAGCGGGAGACGCGAGCAGTTCTTC
CDR3aa: CASSSWFSYTSGRREQFF

v_gene: TRBV5-4
abundance: few
j_gene: TRBJ2-1
d_gene: TRBD2
CDR3nt: TGTGCCAGCAGCACCGGGACTAGCGGGAGCATGAACAATGAGCAGTTCTTC
CDR3aa: CASSTGTSGSMNNEQFF

v_gene: TRBV2
abundance: many
j_gene: TRBJ1-2
d_gene: -
CDR3nt: TGTGCCAGCAGTGAAGACACAACGCAACACTATGGCTACACCTTC
CDR3aa: CASSEDTTQHYGYTF

v_gene: TRBV11-2
abundance: many
j_gene: TRBJ2-7
d_gene: -
CDR3nt: TGTGCCAGCAGCGGTGACCGGAGCAACGAGCAGTACTTC
CDR3aa: CASSGDRSNEQYF

v_gene: TRBV30
abundance: -
j_gene: TRBJ2-1
d_gene: TRBD2
CDR3nt: TGTGCCTGGAGACAACCGGGACTAGTGCACAATGAGCAGTTCTTC
CDR3aa: CAWRQPGLVHNEQFF

v_gene: TRBV18
abundance: few
j_gene: TRBJ2-7
d_gene: TRBD2
CDR3nt: TGTGCCAGCTCACCACCGGGACTAGCGGGAGGCCACGAGCAGTACTTC
CDR3aa: CASSPPGLAGGHEQYF

v_gene: TRBV4-3
abundance: -
j_gene: TRBJ2-6
d_gene: -
CDR3nt: TGCGCCAGCAGCCCCACCGACAGGGCCAACGTCCTGACTTTC
CDR3aa: CASSPTDRANVLTF

v_gene: TRBV19
abundance: -
j_gene: TRBJ2-3
d_gene: -
CDR3nt: TGTGCCAGTAAAAGGAGGGGTAAAGCAGATACGCAGTATTTT
CDR3aa: CASKRRGKADTQYF

v_gene: TRBV18
abundance: few
j_gene: TRBJ1-4
d_gene: -
CDR3nt: TGTGCCAGCTCACCACCGTCGACGGGGGCGAATGAAAAACTGTTTTTT
CDR3aa: CASSPPSTGANEKLFF

v_gene: TRBV28
abundance: many
j_gene: TRBJ2-3
d_gene: TRBD2
CDR3nt: TGTGCCAGCACCCGGATTCTTGGACTAGCGGGCCGCACAGATACGCAGTATTTT
CDR3aa: CASTRILGLAGRTDTQYF

v_gene: TRBV9
abundance: few
j_gene: TRBJ2-1
d_gene: -
CDR3nt: TGTGCCAGCAGCGTAACGGGGACGAGCTCCTACAATGAGCAGTTCTTC
CDR3aa: CASSVTGTSSYNEQFF

v_gene: TRBV11-2
abundance: many
j_gene: TRBJ2-2
d_gene: TRBD2
CDR3nt: TGTGCCAGCAGCCCAGGACTAGCGGGAGGCCGGGCTCGCACCGGGGAGCTGTTTTTT
CDR3aa: CASSPGLAGGRARTGELFF

v_gene: TRBV29-1
abundance: many
j_gene: TRBJ1-2
d_gene: -
CDR3nt: TGCAGCGTTGAAGATCAGGAGCCCCCACGTTTTAGCTATGGCTACACCTTC
CDR3aa: CSVEDQEPPRFSYGYTF

v_gene: TRBV11-2
abundance: -
j_gene: TRBJ2-5
d_gene: -
CDR3nt: TGTGCCAGCAGCTTAGAGCCCGGGGGCCCCCAGTACTTC
CDR3aa: CASSLEPGGPQYF

v_gene: TRBV30
abundance: many
j_gene: TRBJ2-5
d_gene: TRBD1
CDR3nt: TGTGCCTGGAGCCTCATCAGGGGGCTTGGTCTGGAGACCCAGTACTTC
CDR3aa: CAWSLIRGLGLETQYF

v_gene: TRBV20-1
abundance: few
j_gene: TRBJ1-1
d_gene: TRBD1
CDR3nt: TGCAGTGCTAATCCGGGACAGTACACTGAAGCTTTCTTT
CDR3aa: CSANPGQYTEAFF

v_gene: TRBV5-1
abundance: -
j_gene: TRBJ2-1
d_gene: TRBD1
CDR3nt: TGCGCCAGCAGATCGACAGGGGGAAATGAGCAGTTCTTC
CDR3aa: CASRSTGGNEQFF

v_gene: TRBV30
abundance: many
j_gene: TRBJ1-1
d_gene: -
CDR3nt: TGTGCCGGGCCGGGTCGCACTGAAGCTTTCTTT
CDR3aa: CAGPGRTEAFF

v_gene: TRBV30
abundance: many
j_gene: TRBJ1-3
d_gene: -
CDR3nt: TGTGCCTGGAGTGTATTCGGGACTGGAAACACCATATATTTT
CDR3aa: CAWSVFGTGNTIYF

v_gene: TRBV4-1
abundance: few
j_gene: TRBJ2-5
d_gene: TRBD2
CDR3nt: TGCGCCAGCAGCCAGGACCTAGCGGACGGTGGGACCCAGTACTTC
CDR3aa: CASSQDLADGGTQYF

v_gene: TRBV6-1
abundance: many
j_gene: TRBJ1-2
d_gene: -
CDR3nt: TGTGCCAGCAGTGAAGCGGCGATGGGGTATGGCTACACCTTC
CDR3aa: CASSEAAMGYGYTF

v_gene: TRBV29-1
abundance: many
j_gene: TRBJ1-2
d_gene: -
CDR3nt: TGCAGCGTTGAGGGGTTCTACGGATATGGCTACACCTTC
CDR3aa: CSVEGFYGYGYTF

v_gene: TRBV7-2
abundance: many
j_gene: TRBJ2-1
d_gene: -
CDR3nt: TGTGCCAGCAGCTATCCCCCCGGGATGGGGGATGAGCAGTTCTTC
CDR3aa: CASSYPPGMGDEQFF

v_gene: TRBV2
abundance: -
j_gene: TRBJ2-2
d_gene: -
CDR3nt: TGTGCCAGCAGTGAAGCGACGGAAGCGACCGGGGAGCTGTTTTTT
CDR3aa: CASSEATEATGELFF

v_gene: TRBV30
abundance: -
j_gene: TRBJ2-2
d_gene: -
CDR3nt: TGTGCCTGGAACGAGGGGTACACCGGGGAGCTGTTTTTT
CDR3aa: CAWNEGYTGELFF

v_gene: TRBV18
abundance: -
j_gene: TRBJ2-2
d_gene: -
CDR3nt: TGTGCCAGCTCACCCAGGGGCGACCGGAACACCGGGGAGCTGTTTTTT
CDR3aa: CASSPRGDRNTGELFF

v_gene: TRBV9
abundance: -
j_gene: TRBJ1-2
d_gene: -
CDR3nt: TGTGCCAGCAGCGTAGGAGAGGGGGGCTATGGCTACACCTTC
CDR3aa: CASSVGEGGYGYTF

v_gene: TRBV12-3/TRBV12-4
abundance: many
j_gene: TRBJ2-7
d_gene: -
CDR3nt: TGTGCCAGCAGTTACCGACCGGGATCCTCCTACGAGCAGTACTTC
CDR3aa: CASSYRPGSSYEQYF